This T cell receptor beta chain appears in the sequencing data of a study of long-term antiretroviral therapy in people with HIV. V lost 0 bases and J 1 base, leaving 9 bases between the germline ends. Germline lookup yields CDR1 MNHEY and CDR2 SVGAGI. The CDR3 has 15 residues. To note about this clone: Antigen unknown.

Study-level results: The study found that diversity rose after ART but stayed below transplant donor controls. Repertoires with HIV possessed tighter CDR3 length spans than those of controls.

The immunoSEQ assay was v3.0, run at survey level. Sequencing was performed with immunoSEQ multiplex PCR; in TCRdb, only in-frame clones are kept and a portion is missing. Seen here are 25,000 to 30,000 clones, nearly 95% observed once, and the top ten hold around 6%. No donor had fewer than one pre-ART PBMC sample or fewer than two post-ART PBMC samples. Each participant with HIV received care in the United States. The sample in question was unsorted PBMCs, obtained around 6.5 years after starting antiretroviral therapy. The clonotype was recovered from a woman aged 40 to 50 with HIV. V usage is TRBV6-5 and J usage is TRBJ1-1; TRBD1 might be the D (5 bases). The CDR3 nucleotides read TGTGCCAGCAGTTACTCCGGCAGGGAGAACACTGAAGCTTTCTTT. This encodes CASSYSGRENTEAFF.